These T cell receptor beta chains were read from a single sample in a study of T-cell memory formation after mild COVID-19. TCRdb re-analysed the 5' RACE reads in MiXCR, keeping a single row per CDR3 protein. The sample yields 300,000 to 350,000 distinct CDR3 sequences, around 13% seen once. Sequenced input: PBMCs or a T cell subset sorted from them (not recorded which). These receptors originate from a young man who had mild COVID-19 (a few samples of this study predate the infection). Cell type and time point are not known. Both conserved end residues are part of each CDR3. D genes are given only for firm matches. Only some rows state a clone size, as once, few, many or a class for expanded clones.

d_gene	abundance	v_gene	j_gene	CDR3aa	CDR3nt
NA	few	TRBV7-3	TRBJ1-1	CASSLTGSVEAFF	TGTGCCAGCAGCTTAACTGGGTCAGTTGAAGCTTTCTTT
NA	NA	TRBV19	TRBJ2-5	CASNPSGPQETQYF	TGTGCCAGTAACCCCTCGGGTCCCCAAGAGACCCAGTACTTC
NA	NA	TRBV4-1	TRBJ2-5	CASSQGGFQETQYF	TGCGCCAGCAGCCAAGGGGGATTCCAAGAGACCCAGTACTTC
NA	NA	TRBV7-9	TRBJ2-5	CASSSAQVTTQETQYF	TGTGCCAGCAGCTCGGCGCAGGTAACGACACAAGAGACCCAGTACTTC
TRBD2	NA	TRBV7-6	TRBJ2-3	CASSLRGESDTQYF	TGTGCCAGCAGCTTACGGGGGGAATCGGATACGCAGTATTTT
NA	NA	TRBV4-3	TRBJ1-2	CASSQAPRGAGGYTF	TGCGCCAGCAGCCAGGCCCCTCGGGGCGCGGGAGGCTACACCTTC
NA	few	TRBV30	TRBJ2-2	CAWGTGNTGELFF	TGTGCCTGGGGGACGGGGAACACCGGGGAGCTGTTTTTT
NA	few	TRBV6-5	TRBJ1-1	CASSSARGNTEAFF	TGTGCCAGCAGCTCTGCGCGCGGGAACACTGAAGCTTTCTTT
NA	NA	TRBV6-5	TRBJ1-3	CASSYKGTLRNTIYF	TGTGCCAGCAGTTACAAGGGGACGCTCCGAAACACCATATATTTT
NA	NA	TRBV7-2	TRBJ1-6	CASSLVATNSPLHF	TGTGCCAGCAGCTTAGTGGCCACAAATTCACCCCTCCACTTT
TRBD1	NA	TRBV3-1	TRBJ1-1	CASSQGTGLEAFF	TGTGCCAGCAGCCAAGGGACAGGCCTCGAAGCTTTCTTT
NA	few	TRBV7-2	TRBJ2-5	CASSPDWTGTQYF	TGTGCCAGCAGCCCGGACTGGACCGGGACCCAGTACTTC
NA	once	TRBV20-1	TRBJ1-6	CSAFRILANSPLHF	TGCAGTGCCTTTAGGATACTAGCTAATTCACCCCTCCACTTT
NA	many	TRBV7-8	TRBJ1-5	CASSLREAQPQHF	TGTGCCAGCAGCTTGAGGGAGGCTCAGCCCCAGCATTTT
NA	few	TRBV5-1	TRBJ2-3	CASSFSSGTPDTQYF	TGCGCCAGCAGCTTCTCTTCCGGGACACCAGATACGCAGTATTTT
NA	many	TRBV5-1	TRBJ2-3	CASSLKGSHSTDTQYF	TGCGCCAGCAGCTTGAAAGGGTCCCATAGCACAGATACGCAGTATTTT
NA	many	TRBV7-2	TRBJ2-3	CASSFIGGARFTDTQYF	TGTGCCAGCAGCTTTATAGGGGGGGCGAGATTCACAGATACGCAGTATTTT
NA	NA	TRBV6-2/TRBV6-3	TRBJ1-2	CASTYGSPGAGYGYTF	TGTGCCAGCACCTACGGGTCGCCGGGGGCAGGCTATGGCTACACCTTC
TRBD2	many	TRBV20-1	TRBJ2-3	CSAPWAGGPADTQYF	TGCAGTGCTCCCTGGGCGGGGGGGCCGGCAGATACGCAGTATTTT